A single sample gave rise to the 11 T cell receptor beta chains below, sequenced in a study of T-cell memory formation after mild COVID-19. Via MiXCR, TCRdb re-called the 5' RACE reads, giving one row per CDR3 protein. The repertoire holds under 400,000 distinct CDR3 sequences, with 25% to 30% as singletons. The sequencing input was PBMCs or a T cell subset sorted from them (not recorded which). These receptors came from an adult woman who had mild COVID-19 (a few samples of this study predate the infection). Cell type and time point are not known.

The rearrangement uses TRBV20-1 and TRBJ1-4; TRBD1 is a possible D gene (5 bases). The CDR3 loop spans 16 amino acids. V dropped 4 bases and J dropped 7 bases, with 22 bases sitting between them. Germline CDR1 reads DFQATT; CDR2 reads SNEGSKA (reference sequence). For the CDR3, the DNA is TGCAGTGCTACCCCAGTAGGGGTGGTTGCGAGTGAAAAACTGTTTTTT. This encodes CSATPVGVVASEKLFF.

V gene TRBV6-1 combines with J gene TRBJ2-1, with TRBD1 as a possible D gene (6 bases). V was trimmed by 10 bases and J by 0 bases, leaving 19 bases between them. The CDR3 covers 16 residues. Germline CDR1 reads MNHNS; CDR2 reads SASEGT. Written as DNA, the CDR3 is TGTGCCATCGAACCCAGGGGCGGAAGCTCCTACAATGAGCAGTTCTTC. Translation: CAIEPRGGSSYNEQFF.

The table lists this clonotype with a few counts. The V gene is TRBV18, the J gene TRBJ2-7, with 10 bases matching TRBD1. The CDR3 totals 13 residues. Germline V lookup: CDR1 KGHSH, CDR2 LQKENI. V dropped 3 bases and J dropped 6; count of bases not matched to a gene: 2. CDR3 coding DNA: TGTGCCAGCTCACCCGGGACAGGGGCCGAGCAGTACTTC. Amino acid sequence: CASSPGTGAEQYF.

The V call is TRBV2, the J call TRBJ2-7; TRBD1 might be the D (6 bases). Trimming cost V 2 bases and J 5 bases, with 16 bases left between them. CDR1 and CDR2 (germline): SNHLY, FYNNEI. This CDR3 has 15 amino acids. The CDR3 is CASSEPLTGLDEQYF. The CDR3 bases are TGTGCCAGCAGTGAACCTTTAACAGGGCTAGACGAGCAGTACTTC.

This clonotype was picked up one time. The chain carries TRBV3-1 and TRBJ2-1; unclear D gene. The CDR3 contains 15 residues. CDR1 and CDR2 (germline): LGHDT, YNNKEL (reference sequence). V lost 0 bases and J 4 bases, leaving 10 bases between the germline ends. CDR3 loop: CASSQERTLYNEQFF. The CDR3 DNA follows: TGTGCCAGCAGCCAAGAACGGACCCTTTACAATGAGCAGTTCTTC.

There are many counts of this clonotype. The chain recombines TRBV5-1 with TRBJ2-5, with D possibly matching TRBD1 (5 bases). Trimming took 0 bases from V and 1 from J, leaving 7 bases between them. The CDR3 runs 14 residues. Germline V CDR1 and CDR2: SGHRS, YFSETQ. CDR3 protein: CASSLVTGQETQYF. CDR3 nucleotides: TGCGCCAGCAGCTTGGTAACAGGCCAAGAGACCCAGTACTTC.

This clonotype turned up a few times. This sequence joins TRBV13 and TRBJ2-2; 8 bases fit TRBD1. Germline-derived CDR1 and CDR2 are PRHDT and FYEKMQ (reference sequence). The CDR3 has 13 residues. The V segment lost 5 bases and the J segment 6 bases; nucleotides outside the gene matches: 2. The CDR3 sequence: CASSTGGSGELFF. The DNA of the CDR3 is TGTGCCAGCAGCACAGGGGGTTCCGGGGAGCTGTTTTTT.

This rearrangement joins TRBV7-9 to TRBJ1-2; unclear D gene. CDR3 length equals 15 residues. V lost 1 base and J lost 3, with 12 bases in between. Looked up from germline, CDR1 is SEHNR and CDR2 is FQNEAQ (reference sequence). Written as DNA, the CDR3 is TGTGCCAGCAGCTTAGTTCAAAAGATTTACTATGGCTACACCTTC. It encodes CASSLVQKIYYGYTF.

The rearrangement links TRBV20-1 to TRBJ1-2; maybe TRBD1 (5 bases). Germline lookup yields CDR1 DFQATT and CDR2 SNEGSKA (reference sequence). V was pared by 7 bases and J by 1 base, with 13 bases between. CDR3 length: 13 residues. The CDR3 reads CSGAGPGNYGYTF. The CDR3 region has the DNA TGCAGTGGAGCGGGACCGGGTAACTATGGCTACACCTTC.

CDR3 loop: CAWSVANTEAFF. CDR3 coding DNA: TGTGCCTGGAGTGTGGCAAACACTGAAGCTTTCTTT. The chain has TRBV30 and TRBJ1-1; D not resolved. The germline CDR1 and CDR2 sequences are GTSNPN and SVGIG (reference sequence). The CDR3 contains 12 residues. Trimming removed 0 bases at V and 2 bases at J, with 4 bases between. The variable domain in full, completed from reference TRBV30 and TRBJ1-1, reads SQTIHQWPATLVQPVGSPLSLECTVEGTSNPNLYWYRQAAGRGLQLLFYSVGIGQISSEVPQNLSASRPQDRQFILSSKKLLLSDSGFYLCAWSVANTEAFFGQGTRLTVV.

Only a few counts were recorded for this clonotype. The rearrangement links TRBV27 to TRBJ2-7, with D unresolved. Germline V gene data show CDR1 as MNHEY and CDR2 as SMNVEV (reference sequence). The CDR3 is made up of 16 amino acids. Trimming took off 7 bases at V and 3 bases at J, with 22 bases between the two ends. The CDR3 DNA reads TGTGCCAGCACCTCACCCGGACGGGTGGCGAACTACGAGCAGTACTTC. Its protein product is CASTSPGRVANYEQYF.